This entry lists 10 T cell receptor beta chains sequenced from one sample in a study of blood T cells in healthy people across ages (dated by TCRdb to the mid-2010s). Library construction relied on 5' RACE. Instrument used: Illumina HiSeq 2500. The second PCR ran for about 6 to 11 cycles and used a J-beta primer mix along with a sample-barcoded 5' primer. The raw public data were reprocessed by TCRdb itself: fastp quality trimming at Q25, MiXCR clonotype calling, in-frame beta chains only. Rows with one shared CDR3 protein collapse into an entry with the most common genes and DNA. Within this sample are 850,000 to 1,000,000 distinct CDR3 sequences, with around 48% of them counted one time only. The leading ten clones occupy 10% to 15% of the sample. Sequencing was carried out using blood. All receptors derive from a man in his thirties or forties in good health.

The CDR3 region has the DNA TGCAGTGCTTTCCCAGGGGGTCCTGGCTCCTACGAGCAGTACTTC. It codes for CSAFPGGPGSYEQYF. The gene calls are TRBV20-1 and TRBJ2-7, with TRBD1 identical over 7 bases. Trimming removed 5 bases from V and 0 bases from J; junction bases left unmatched: 10. CDR3 length: 15 residues. The V gene's germline CDR1 is DFQATT and CDR2 SNEGSKA (reference sequence).

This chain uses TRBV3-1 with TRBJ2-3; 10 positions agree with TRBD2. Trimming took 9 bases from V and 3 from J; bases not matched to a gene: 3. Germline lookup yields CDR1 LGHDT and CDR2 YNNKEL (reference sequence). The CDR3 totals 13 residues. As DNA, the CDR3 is TGTGCCAGTGCGGGACTAGCGACAGATACGCAGTATTTT. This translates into CASAGLATDTQYF.

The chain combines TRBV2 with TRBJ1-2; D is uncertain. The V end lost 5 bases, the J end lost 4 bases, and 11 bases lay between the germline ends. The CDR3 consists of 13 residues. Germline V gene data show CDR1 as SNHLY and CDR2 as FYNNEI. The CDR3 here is CASSPASAYGYTF. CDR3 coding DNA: TGTGCCAGCAGTCCGGCGTCGGCCTATGGCTACACCTTC.

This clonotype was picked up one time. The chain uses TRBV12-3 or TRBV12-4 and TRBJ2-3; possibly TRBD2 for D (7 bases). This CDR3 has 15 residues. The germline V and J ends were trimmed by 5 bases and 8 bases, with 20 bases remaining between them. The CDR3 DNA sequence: TGTGCCAGCAGTCCCACTAGAGGGGGGGCCGGTACGCAGTATTTT. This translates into CASSPTRGGAGTQYF.

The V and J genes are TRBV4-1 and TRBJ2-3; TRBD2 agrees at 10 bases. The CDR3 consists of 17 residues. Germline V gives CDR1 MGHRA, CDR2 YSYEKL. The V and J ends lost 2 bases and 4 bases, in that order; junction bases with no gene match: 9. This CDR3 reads CASSQQGVAGGSDTQYF. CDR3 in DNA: TGCGCCAGCAGCCAACAAGGGGTAGCGGGGGGTTCAGATACGCAGTATTTT.

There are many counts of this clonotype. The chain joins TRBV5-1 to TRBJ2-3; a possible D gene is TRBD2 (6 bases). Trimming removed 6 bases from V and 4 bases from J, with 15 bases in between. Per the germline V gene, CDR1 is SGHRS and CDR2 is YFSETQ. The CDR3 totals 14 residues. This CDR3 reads CASKGLTFPDTQYF. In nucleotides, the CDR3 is TGCGCCAGCAAGGGACTTACGTTTCCAGATACGCAGTATTTT.

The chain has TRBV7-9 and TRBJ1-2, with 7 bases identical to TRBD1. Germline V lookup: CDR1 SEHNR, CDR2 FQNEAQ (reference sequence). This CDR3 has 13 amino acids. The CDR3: CATAAGGIYGYTF. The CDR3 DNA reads TGTGCGACCGCCGCAGGGGGTATCTATGGCTACACCTTC.

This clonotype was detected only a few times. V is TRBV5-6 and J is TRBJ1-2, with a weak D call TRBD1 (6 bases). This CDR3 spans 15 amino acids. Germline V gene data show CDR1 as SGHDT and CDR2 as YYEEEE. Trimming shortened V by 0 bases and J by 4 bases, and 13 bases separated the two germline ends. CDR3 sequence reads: CASSLANTRGYGYTF. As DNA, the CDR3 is TGTGCCAGCAGCTTGGCCAACACCAGGGGCTATGGCTACACCTTC.

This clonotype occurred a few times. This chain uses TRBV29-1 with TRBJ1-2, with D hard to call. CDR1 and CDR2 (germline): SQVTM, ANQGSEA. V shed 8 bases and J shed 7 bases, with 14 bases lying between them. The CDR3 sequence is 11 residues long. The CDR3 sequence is CSLGGQSGYTF. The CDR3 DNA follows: TGCAGCTTGGGCGGGCAATCTGGCTACACCTTC.

This chain's CDR3 is CSGVGTVNTEAFF. The DNA for the CDR3 is TGCAGTGGTGTGGGGACAGTGAACACTGAAGCTTTCTTT. The chain combines TRBV20-1 with TRBJ1-1, with 7 bases fitting TRBD1. This CDR3 is built from 13 residues. The V gene's germline CDR1 is DFQATT and CDR2 SNEGSKA (reference sequence). V was clipped by 7 bases and J by 0 bases; unmatched bases: 5.